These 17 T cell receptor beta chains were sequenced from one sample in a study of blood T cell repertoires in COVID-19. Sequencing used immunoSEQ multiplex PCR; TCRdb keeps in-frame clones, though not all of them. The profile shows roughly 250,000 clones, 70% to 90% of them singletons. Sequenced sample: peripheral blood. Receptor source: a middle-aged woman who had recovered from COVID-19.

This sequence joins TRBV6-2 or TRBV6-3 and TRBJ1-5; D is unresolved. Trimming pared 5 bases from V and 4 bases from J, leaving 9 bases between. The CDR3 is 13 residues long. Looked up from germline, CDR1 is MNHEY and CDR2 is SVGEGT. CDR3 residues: CASSTQLNQPQHF. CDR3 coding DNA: TGTGCCAGCAGTACACAGCTAAATCAGCCCCAGCATTTT.

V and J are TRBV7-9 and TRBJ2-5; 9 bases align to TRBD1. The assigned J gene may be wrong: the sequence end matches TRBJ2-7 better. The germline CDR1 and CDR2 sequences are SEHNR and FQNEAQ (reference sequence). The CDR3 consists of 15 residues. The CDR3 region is CASSRIGTGIYEQYF. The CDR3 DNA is TGTGCCAGCAGCAGGATCGGGACAGGGATTTACGAGCAGTACTTC.

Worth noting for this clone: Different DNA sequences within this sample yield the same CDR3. CDR3 DNA sequence: TGTGCCAGTAGTATCATAGCGGGGGACTACGAGCAGTACTTC. Its protein product is CASSIIAGDYEQYF. The rearrangement links TRBV19 to TRBJ2-7, with 9 bases lining up with TRBD2. There are 14 residues in the CDR3. The V and J ends lost 3 bases and 3 bases, in that order; junction bases with no gene match: 3. Germline V gene lookup returns CDR1 LNHDA and CDR2 SQIVND (reference sequence).

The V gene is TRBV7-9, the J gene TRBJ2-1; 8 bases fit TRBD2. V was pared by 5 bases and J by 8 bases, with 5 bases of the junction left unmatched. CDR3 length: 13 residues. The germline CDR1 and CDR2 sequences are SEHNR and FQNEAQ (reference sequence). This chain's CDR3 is CASSPAGRDEQFF. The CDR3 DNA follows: TGTGCCAGCAGCCCAGCCGGGAGGGATGAGCAGTTCTTC. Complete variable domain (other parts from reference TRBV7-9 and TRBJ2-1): DTGVSQNPRHKITKRGQNVTFRCDPISEHNRLYWYRQTLGQGPEFLTYFQNEAQLEKSRLLSDRFSAERPKGSFSTLEIQRTEQGDSAMYLCASSPAGRDEQFFGPGTRLTVL.

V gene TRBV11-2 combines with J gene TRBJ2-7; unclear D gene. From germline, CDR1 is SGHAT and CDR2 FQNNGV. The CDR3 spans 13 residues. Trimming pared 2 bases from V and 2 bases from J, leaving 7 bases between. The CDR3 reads CASSLPRTYEQYF. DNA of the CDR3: TGTGCCAGCAGCTTACCCAGGACCTACGAGCAGTACTTC.

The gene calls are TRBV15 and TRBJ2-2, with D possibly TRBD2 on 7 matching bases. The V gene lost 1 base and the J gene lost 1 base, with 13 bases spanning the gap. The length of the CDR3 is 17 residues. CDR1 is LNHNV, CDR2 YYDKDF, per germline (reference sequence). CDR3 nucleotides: TGTGCCACCAGCAGAGGGGGAGGGACACGGAACACCGGGGAGCTGTTTTTT. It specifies CATSRGGGTRNTGELFF.

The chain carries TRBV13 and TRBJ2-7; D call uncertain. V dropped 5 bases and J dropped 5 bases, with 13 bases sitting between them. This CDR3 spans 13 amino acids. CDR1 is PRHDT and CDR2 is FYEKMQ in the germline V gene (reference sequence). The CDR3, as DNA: TGTGCCAGCAGCCCCCCCAGGTTGGACGAGCAGTACTTC. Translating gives CASSPPRLDEQYF.

CDR3 in amino acids: CASSLTNGGAREKLFF. The DNA for the CDR3 is TGTGCCAGCAGCTTAACTAATGGGGGCGCGAGGGAAAAACTGTTTTTT. The chain couples TRBV7-2 to TRBJ1-4, with D tentatively TRBD1 (6 bases). Trimming took off 2 bases at V and 8 bases at J, with 18 bases between the two ends. This CDR3 has 16 amino acids. Germline values: CDR1 SGHTA, CDR2 FQGNSA.

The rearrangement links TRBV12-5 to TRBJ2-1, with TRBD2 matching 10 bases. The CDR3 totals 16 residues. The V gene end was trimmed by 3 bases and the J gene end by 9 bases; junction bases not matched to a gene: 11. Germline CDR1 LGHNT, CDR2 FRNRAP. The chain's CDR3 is CASGFFEREGLGEQFF. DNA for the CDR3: TGTGCTAGTGGTTTCTTCGAGCGGGAGGGCCTAGGTGAGCAGTTCTTC.

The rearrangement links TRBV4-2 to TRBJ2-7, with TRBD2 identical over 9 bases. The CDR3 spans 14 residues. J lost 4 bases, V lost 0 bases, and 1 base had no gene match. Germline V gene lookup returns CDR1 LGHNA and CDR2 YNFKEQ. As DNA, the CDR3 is TGTGCCAGCAGCCAAGATACTAGCGGGTACGAGCAGTACTTC. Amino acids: CASSQDTSGYEQYF.

The CDR3 region is CATSRDAAGTGELFF. For the CDR3, the DNA is TGTGCCACCAGCAGAGATGCTGCGGGCACCGGGGAGCTGTTTTTT. The rearrangement joins TRBV15 to TRBJ2-2, with a weak D call TRBD2 (5 bases). V lost 0 bases to trimming and J lost 4 bases, with 9 bases between them. The CDR3 has 15 amino acids. Germline V CDR1 and CDR2: LNHNV, YYDKDF (reference sequence).

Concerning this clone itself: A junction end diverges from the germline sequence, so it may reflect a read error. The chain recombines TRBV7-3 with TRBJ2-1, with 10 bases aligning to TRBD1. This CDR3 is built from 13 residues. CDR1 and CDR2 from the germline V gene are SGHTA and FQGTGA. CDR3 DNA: TGTGCCAGCAGCGGACCGGGACAGGGGAATTTAGTCTTC. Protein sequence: CASSGPGQGNLVF.

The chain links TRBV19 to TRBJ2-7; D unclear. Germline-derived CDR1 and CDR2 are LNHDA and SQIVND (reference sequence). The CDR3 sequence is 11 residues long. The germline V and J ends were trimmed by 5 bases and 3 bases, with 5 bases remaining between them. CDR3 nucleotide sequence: TGTGCCAGTAGTTTCAACTACGAGCAGTACTTC. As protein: CASSFNYEQYF.

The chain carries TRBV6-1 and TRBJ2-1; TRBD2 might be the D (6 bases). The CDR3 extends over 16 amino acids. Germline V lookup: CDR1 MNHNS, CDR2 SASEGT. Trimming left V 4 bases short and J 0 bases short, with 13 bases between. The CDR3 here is CASSGVGTGSYNEQFF. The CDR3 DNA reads TGTGCCAGCAGTGGAGTGGGGACTGGCTCCTACAATGAGCAGTTCTTC.

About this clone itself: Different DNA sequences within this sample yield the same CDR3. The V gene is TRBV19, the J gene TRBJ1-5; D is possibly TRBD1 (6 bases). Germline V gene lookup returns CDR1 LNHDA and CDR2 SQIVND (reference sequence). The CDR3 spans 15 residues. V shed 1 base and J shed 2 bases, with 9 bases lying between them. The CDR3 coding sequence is TGTGCCAGTAGTATAGGAGGGGGAGGCAATCAGCCCCAGCATTTT. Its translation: CASSIGGGGNQPQHF.

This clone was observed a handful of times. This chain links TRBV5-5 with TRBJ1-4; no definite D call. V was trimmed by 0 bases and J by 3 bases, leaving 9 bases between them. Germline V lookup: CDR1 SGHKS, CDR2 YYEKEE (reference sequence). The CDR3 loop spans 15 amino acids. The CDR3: CASSLVGLSNEKLFF. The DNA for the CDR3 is TGTGCCAGCAGCTTGGTCGGACTATCTAATGAAAAACTGTTTTTT.

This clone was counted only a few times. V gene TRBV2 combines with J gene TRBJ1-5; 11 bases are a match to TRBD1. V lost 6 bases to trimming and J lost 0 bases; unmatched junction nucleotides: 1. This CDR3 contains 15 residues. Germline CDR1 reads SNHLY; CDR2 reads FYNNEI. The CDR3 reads CASSGTGGSNQPQHF. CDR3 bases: TGTGCCAGCAGCGGGACAGGGGGTAGCAATCAGCCCCAGCATTTT.